This T cell receptor beta chain was captured in a study of OX40 agonist ivuxolimab in advanced cancers. With 3 bases removed from V and 0 bases from J, the gap between germline ends came to 6 bases. This CDR3 is 14 amino acids long. Germline V lookup: CDR1 SNHLY, CDR2 FYNNEI. This clone has a single count. The target antigen is unknown. Method: immunoSEQ multiplex PCR; TCRdb's copy keeps in-frame clones and lacks some. The table includes 65,000 to 80,000 clones, around nine tenths detected once. Study results and caveats: Partial responders receiving 0.1-3.0 mg/kg showed among the lowest clonal expansion. The specificity for antigen of the expanded peripheral T cells was not determined.

The material was CD4+ or CD8+ T cells sorted from blood, obtained in a trial of the OX40 agonist ivuxolimab. The TCR originated in an adult with an advanced solid tumor such as melanoma, head and neck, liver or kidney cancer. This chain connects TRBV2 to TRBJ1-5; D is unresolved. CDR3 coding DNA: TGTGCCAGCAGTGAGTTCACTAGCAATCAGCCCCAGCATTTT. It translates to CASSEFTSNQPQHF.